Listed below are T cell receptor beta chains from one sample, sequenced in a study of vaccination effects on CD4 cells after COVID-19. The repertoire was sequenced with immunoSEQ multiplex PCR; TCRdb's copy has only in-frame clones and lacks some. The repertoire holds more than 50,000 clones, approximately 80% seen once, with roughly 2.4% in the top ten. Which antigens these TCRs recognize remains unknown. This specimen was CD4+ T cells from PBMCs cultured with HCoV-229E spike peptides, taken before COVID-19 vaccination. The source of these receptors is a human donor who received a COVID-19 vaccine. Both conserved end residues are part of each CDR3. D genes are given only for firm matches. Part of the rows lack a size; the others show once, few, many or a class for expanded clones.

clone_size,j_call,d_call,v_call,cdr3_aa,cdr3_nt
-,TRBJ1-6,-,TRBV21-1,CASSLEPLRF,TGTGCCAGCTCCCTGGAGCCCCTGCGCTTT
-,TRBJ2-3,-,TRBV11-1,CASRGLIDTDTQYF,TGTGCCAGCAGGGGACTTATAGACACAGATACGCAGTATTTT
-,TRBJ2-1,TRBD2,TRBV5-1,CASSLMRGGDNEQFF,TGCGCCAGCAGCTTGATGCGGGGGGGGGACAATGAGCAGTTCTTC
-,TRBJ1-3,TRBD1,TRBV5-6,CASSTYTGAQRSGNTIYF,TGTGCCAGCAGCACCTACACAGGGGCCCAACGCTCTGGAAACACCATATATTTT
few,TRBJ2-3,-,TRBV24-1,CASSFGGTDTQYF,TGTGCCTCAAGCTTTGGGGGGACAGATACGCAGTATTTT
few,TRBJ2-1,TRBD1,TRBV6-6,CASSLPQGAEEQFF,TGTGCCAGCAGCCTACCACAGGGGGCTGAAGAGCAGTTCTTC
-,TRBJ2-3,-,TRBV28,CASSAAGGASTDTQYF,TGTGCCAGCAGTGCCGCGGGCGGGGCTAGCACAGATACGCAGTATTTT
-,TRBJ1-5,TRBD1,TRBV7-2,CASSLGTGSNQPQHF,TGTGCCAGCAGCTTAGGGACAGGGAGCAATCAGCCCCAGCATTTT
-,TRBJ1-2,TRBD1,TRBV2,CASSPGTGIYGYTF,TGTGCCAGCAGTCCCGGGACAGGGATCTATGGCTACACCTTC
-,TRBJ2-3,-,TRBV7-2,CASSGHGLGTQYF,TGTGCCAGCAGCGGACACGGCCTAGGTACGCAGTATTTT
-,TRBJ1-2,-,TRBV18,CASSQQGGDGYTF,TGTGCCAGCTCACAGCAGGGCGGGGATGGCTACACCTTC
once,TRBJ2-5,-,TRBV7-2,CASSPNRVAETQYF,TGTGCCAGCAGCCCGAACAGGGTTGCAGAGACCCAGTACTTC
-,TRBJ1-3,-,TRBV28,CASSSGGVSGNTIYF,TGTGCCAGCAGTTCAGGAGGGGTTTCTGGAAACACCATATATTTT
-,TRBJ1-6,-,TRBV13,CASSLVRGRSPLHF,TGTGCCAGCAGCTTAGTCAGGGGTCGATCACCCCTCCACTTT
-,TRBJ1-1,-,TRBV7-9,CASSLIGTEAFF,TGTGCCAGCAGCTTAATTGGCACTGAAGCTTTCTTT
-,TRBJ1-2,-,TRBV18,CASSMRSGANYGYTF,TGTGCCAGCTCAATGCGCTCAGGTGCTAACTATGGCTACACCTTC
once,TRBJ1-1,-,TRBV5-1,CASSLYGGEAFF,TGCGCCAGCAGCTTATATGGGGGGGAAGCTTTCTTT
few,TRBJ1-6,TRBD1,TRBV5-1,CASTAGGRNSPLHF,TGCGCCAGCACCGCAGGGGGCCGGAATTCACCCCTCCACTTT
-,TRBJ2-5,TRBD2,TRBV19,CASSPGPGREGQETQYF,TGTGCCAGTAGTCCGGGCCCGGGACGGGAGGGCCAAGAGACCCAGTACTTC
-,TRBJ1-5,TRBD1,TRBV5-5,CASSFADRGQPQHF,TGTGCCAGCAGCTTTGCGGACAGGGGTCAGCCCCAGCATTTT
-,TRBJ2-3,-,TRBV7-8,CASSLFYDTQYF,TGTGCCAGCAGCTTATTTTACGATACGCAGTATTTT
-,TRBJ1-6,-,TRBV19,CASSGTEPNSPLHF,TGTGCCAGTAGTGGAACGGAGCCTAATTCACCCCTCCACTTT
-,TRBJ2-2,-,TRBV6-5,CASRRDRLNTGELFF,TGTGCCAGCAGAAGAGACAGGCTGAACACCGGGGAGCTGTTTTTT
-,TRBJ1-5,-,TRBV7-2,CASSLVGQPQHF,TGTGCCAGCAGCTTAGTGGGGCAGCCCCAGCATTTT
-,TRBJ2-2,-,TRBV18,CASSPYRGPNTGELFF,TGTGCCAGCTCACCATATCGGGGACCGAACACCGGGGAGCTGTTTTTT
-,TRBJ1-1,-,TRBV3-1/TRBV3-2,CASSQLNTEAFF,TGTGCCAGCAGCCAGTTGAACACTGAAGCTTTCTTT
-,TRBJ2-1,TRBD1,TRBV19,CASGSTGGVMNEQFF,TGTGCCAGTGGAAGTACAGGGGGCGTAATGAATGAGCAGTTCTTC
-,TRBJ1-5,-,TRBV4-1,CASSQEDAQYSNQPQHF,TGCGCCAGCAGCCAAGAGGATGCACAATATAGCAATCAGCCCCAGCATTTT
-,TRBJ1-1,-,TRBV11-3,CASSLDGSGGLTEAFF,TGTGCCAGCAGCTTAGACGGGTCTGGGGGCCTCACTGAAGCTTTCTTT
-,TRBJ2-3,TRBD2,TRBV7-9,CASSLWRGGTDTQYF,TGTGCCAGCAGCTTATGGCGGGGGGGAACAGATACGCAGTATTTT
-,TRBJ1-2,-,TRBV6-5,CASTTNPVPNYGYTF,TGTGCCAGCACCACCAACCCCGTTCCGAACTATGGCTACACCTTC
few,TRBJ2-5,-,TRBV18,CASSPLPGSETQYF,TGTGCCAGCTCACCACTACCGGGGTCCGAGACCCAGTACTTC
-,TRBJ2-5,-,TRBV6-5,CASSYSTGQPPGLPHF,TGTGCCAGCAGTTACTCGACAGGACAGCCTCCGGGACTTCCCCACTTC
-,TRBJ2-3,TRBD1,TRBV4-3,CASSHPGTGGSDTQYF,TGCGCCAGCAGCCACCCCGGGACAGGGGGCTCTGATACGCAGTATTTT
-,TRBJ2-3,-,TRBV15,CATSVGAVTDTQYF,TGTGCCACCAGCGTGGGGGCCGTCACAGATACGCAGTATTTT
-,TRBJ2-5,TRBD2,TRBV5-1,CASALAGWETQYF,TGCGCCAGCGCGCTAGCGGGGTGGGAGACCCAGTACTTC
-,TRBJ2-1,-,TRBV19,CASSLQSSYNEQFF,TGTGCCAGTAGCCTCCAAAGCTCCTACAATGAGCAGTTCTTC
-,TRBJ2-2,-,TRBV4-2,CASSQGLPALNTGELFF,TGTGCCAGCAGCCAAGGTTTGCCGGCCTTGAACACCGGGGAGCTGTTTTTT
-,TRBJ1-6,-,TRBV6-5,CASSYSMGYNSPLHF,TGTGCCAGCAGTTACTCTATGGGCTATAATTCACCCCTCCACTTT
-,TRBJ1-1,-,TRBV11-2,CASRVDTEAFF,TGTGCCAGCAGAGTCGACACTGAAGCTTTCTTT
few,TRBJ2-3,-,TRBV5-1,CASSLVGDTQYF,TGCGCCAGCAGCTTGGTGGGGGATACGCAGTATTTT
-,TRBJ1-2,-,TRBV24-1,CATSERGWSGYTF,TGTGCCACCAGTGAGAGGGGGTGGAGTGGCTACACCTTC
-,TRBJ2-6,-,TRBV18,CASSPEGTAPGANVLTF,TGTGCCAGCTCACCAGAGGGGACCGCTCCTGGGGCCAACGTCCTGACTTTC
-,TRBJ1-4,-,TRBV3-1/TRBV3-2,CASSVFGSGPQKLFF,TGTGCCAGCAGCGTGTTCGGATCAGGGCCCCAAAAACTGTTTTTT
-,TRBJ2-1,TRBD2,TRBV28,CASSESGLPGGNEQFF,TGTGCCAGCAGTGAGTCGGGATTACCGGGGGGCAATGAGCAGTTCTTC
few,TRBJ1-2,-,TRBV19,CASTTGQTSYGYTF,TGTGCCAGTACCACGGGACAAACCAGCTATGGCTACACCTTC
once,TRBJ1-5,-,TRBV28,CASTAGSGHQPQHF,TGTGCCAGCACCGCCGGCTCAGGGCATCAGCCCCAGCATTTT
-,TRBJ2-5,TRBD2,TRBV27,CASSSYSGGGLETQYF,TGTGCCAGCAGTTCATATAGCGGGGGGGGTTTGGAGACCCAGTACTTC
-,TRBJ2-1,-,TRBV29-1,CSAFAGANEQFF,TGCAGCGCTTTTGCGGGGGCCAATGAGCAGTTCTTC
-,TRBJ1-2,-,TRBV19,CASSAPPGSGYGYTF,TGTGCCAGTAGCGCCCCTCCGGGGTCGGGCTATGGCTACACCTTC
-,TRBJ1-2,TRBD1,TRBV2,CASSEIRDRGYYGYTF,TGTGCCAGCAGTGAAATAAGGGACAGGGGGTACTATGGCTACACCTTC